This T cell receptor (beta chain) comes out of a study of T-cell reconstitution after alpha-beta-depleted transplantation in children. This CDR3 has 15 amino acids. Deletions cut 6 bases from V and 2 bases from J, with 13 bases between. CDR1 SGHDN and CDR2 FVKESK come from the germline V gene. This clonotype was recorded at least ten times. Its antigen remains unknown. Unique molecular identifiers were used in preparing the TCRbeta library. TCRdb re-derived calls from the PCR reads in MiXCR, one entry per CDR3 protein. The sample includes roughly 400,000 distinct CDR3 sequences, 43% seen only once; the top ten take 27%. Study-level results: Newly produced T cells mostly accounted for T-cell counts and diversity one year post-transplant. Recipient T cells and thymic progenitors that survived gave rise to the high TCRbeta diversity observed at day 60 in some patients. Reportedly, roughly two months post-transplant, alpha-beta T cells arose from several hundred expanded graft clones.

The specimen was PBMCs, collected before TCRalphabeta/CD19-depleted stem cell transplant. The source is a girl aged 2-10 years with aplastic anemia, due to receive a stem cell transplant. The chain recombines TRBV14 with TRBJ1-4; D is undetermined. CDR3 protein: CASSAIGNTNEKLFF. The DNA for the CDR3 is TGTGCCAGCAGTGCCATAGGGAATACTAATGAAAAACTGTTTTTT.